This T cell receptor beta chain was observed in a study of blood T cell repertoires in COVID-19. At the level of the study: COVID-19 samples collected from the United States, Italy and Spain covered acute and convalescent phases.

This clone is a singleton in its sample. Study processing details: How many nucleated cells were present was estimated from reference gene primer amplification. TCRdb keeps only in-frame clones here, not all; method: immunoSEQ multiplex PCR. V and J calls and clone size come straight from that table; D and trimming were deduced from the DNA. The table records about 290,000 clones, approximately 90% of them present only once. The CDR3 extends over 15 amino acids. Germline loops: CDR1 SGHRS, CDR2 YFSETQ. V lost 4 bases, J lost 0 bases, and 6 bases stayed unmatched. This chain connects TRBV5-1 to TRBJ1-1; 7 nucleotides match TRBD1. The receptor was derived from a man aged 40-49 years with acute or convalescent COVID-19. Material: peripheral blood. CDR3 nucleotide sequence: TGCGCCAGCAGCCTCCGGACAGGCTTGAACACTGAAGCTTTCTTT. It is translated as CASSLRTGLNTEAFF.